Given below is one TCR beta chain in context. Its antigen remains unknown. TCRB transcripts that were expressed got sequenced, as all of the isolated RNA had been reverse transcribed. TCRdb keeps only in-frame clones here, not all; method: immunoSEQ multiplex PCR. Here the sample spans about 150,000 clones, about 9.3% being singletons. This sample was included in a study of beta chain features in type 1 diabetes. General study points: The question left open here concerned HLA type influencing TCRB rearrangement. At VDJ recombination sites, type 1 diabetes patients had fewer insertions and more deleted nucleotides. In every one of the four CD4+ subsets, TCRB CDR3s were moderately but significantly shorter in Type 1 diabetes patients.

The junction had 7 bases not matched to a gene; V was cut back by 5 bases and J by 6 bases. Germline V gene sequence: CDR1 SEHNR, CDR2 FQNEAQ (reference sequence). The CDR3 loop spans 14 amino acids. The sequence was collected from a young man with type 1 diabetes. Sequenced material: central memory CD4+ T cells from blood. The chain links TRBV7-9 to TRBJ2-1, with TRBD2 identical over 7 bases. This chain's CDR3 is CASSRLAESNEQFF. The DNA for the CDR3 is TGTGCCAGCAGCCGACTAGCAGAATCCAATGAGCAGTTCTTC.